This T cell receptor (beta chain) was sequenced for a study of response to subunit inactivated influenza vaccine. The V gene lost 2 bases and the J gene lost 3 bases, with 11 bases spanning the gap. There are 14 residues in the CDR3. Germline CDR1 SGHDT, CDR2 YYEEEE. TCRdb ran MiXCR on the RT-PCR reads and lists one entry per CDR3 protein. The table records roughly 620,000 distinct CDR3 sequences, about 10% of them present only once. The table lists this clonotype with a count of one. These same data were also listed under a study on T cells expressing NK-cell markers. That report adds: 5'RACE template switching with UMIs generated TCR beta cDNA. Researchers report these clonotypes also headed the CD3+CD56-NKG2C+ fraction in several donors.

The chain is built from TRBV5-6 and TRBJ2-5; a possible D gene is TRBD2 (6 bases). The receptor was isolated from a man aged 50 to 59 who received an inactivated influenza vaccine. The sample here was PBMCs from blood, taken on the day of vaccination. CDR3 DNA: TGTGCCAGCAGCTTCGTGGGCGGGGAAGAGACCCAGTACTTC. Encoded protein: CASSFVGGEETQYF.